These 31 T cell receptor beta chains share one sample of origin, sequenced in a study of T-cell reconstitution after alpha-beta-depleted transplantation in children. For TCRbeta, the library was prepared with unique molecular identifiers. In TCRdb, the PCR reads were re-called with MiXCR into one record per CDR3 protein. The data hold about 120,000 distinct CDR3 sequences, with approximately 10% observed a single time. The input for sequencing was PBMCs, taken before TCRalphabeta/CD19-depleted stem cell transplant. These receptors originate from a boy under 10 years old with acute lymphoblastic leukemia, due to receive a stem cell transplant.

This clonotype was counted only a few times. J is TRBJ1-5 and V is TRBV29-1; D unclear. The germline V gene has CDR1 SQVTM and CDR2 ANQGSEA. The V gene lost 4 bases and the J gene lost 5 bases, with 15 bases spanning the gap. The CDR3 contains 14 residues. CDR3 coding DNA: TGCAGCGTTGCGTCCGGAGGTACATATCAGCCCCAGCATTTT. Translated, it gives CSVASGGTYQPQHF.

The chain links TRBV30 to TRBJ1-3; the match to TRBD1 covers 7 bases. The V segment lost 2 bases and the J segment 3 bases; nucleotides outside the gene matches: 4. The germline V gene encodes CDR1 GTSNPN and CDR2 SVGIG (reference sequence). The CDR3 length is 14 residues. CDR3 nucleotide sequence: TGTGCCTGGAGTTCAGGGGGTGGTGGAAACACCATATATTTT. Amino acids: CAWSSGGGGNTIYF. The whole variable domain, filled in from reference TRBV30 and TRBJ1-3, reads SQTIHQWPATLVQPVGSPLSLECTVEGTSNPNLYWYRQAAGRGLQLLFYSVGIGQISSEVPQNLSASRPQDRQFILSSKKLLLSDSGFYLCAWSSGGGGNTIYFGEGSWLTVV.

This sequence joins TRBV27 and TRBJ1-6; maybe TRBD1 (6 bases). Trimming removed 3 bases from V and 3 bases from J, with 12 bases in between. The CDR3 covers 16 residues. Per germline, CDR1 MNHEY and CDR2 SMNVEV (reference sequence). The CDR3 DNA reads as TGTGCCAGCAGTTTCGACAGGAGGGGCTATAATTCACCCCTCCACTTT. Protein sequence: CASSFDRRGYNSPLHF.

The chain employs TRBV30 and TRBJ2-7; D is possibly TRBD1 (6 bases). This CDR3 region has 15 residues. Deletions cut 1 base from V and 0 bases from J, with 13 bases between. Germline V gene lookup returns CDR1 GTSNPN and CDR2 SVGIG (reference sequence). The CDR3 nucleotides are TGTGCCTGGAGTGCGAGTCAGGGGAGCTCCTACGAGCAGTACTTC. It yields the protein CAWSASQGSSYEQYF.

In its sample, this clonotype was seen a few times. This chain joins TRBV3-1 and TRBJ2-1, with D unclear. The germline CDR1 and CDR2 sequences are LGHDT and YNNKEL (reference sequence). This CDR3 has 14 residues. The ends were cut back, 4 bases at V and 6 bases at J, with 13 bases in the middle. Written as DNA, the CDR3 is TGTGCCAGCAGCCGCATGAGGAGCACCAATGAGCAGTTCTTC. Translation: CASSRMRSTNEQFF.

This clonotype was counted many times. This chain links TRBV12-3 or TRBV12-4 with TRBJ1-1, with D unresolved. V lost 3 bases and J lost 0, with 8 bases in between. This CDR3 is 14 amino acids long. The CDR3 here is CASSLDLLNTEAFF. In DNA, the CDR3 is TGTGCCAGCAGTTTGGACCTACTGAACACTGAAGCTTTCTTT.

The chain combines TRBV18 with TRBJ2-5; no reliable D call. Germline values: CDR1 KGHSH, CDR2 LQKENI. This CDR3 contains 14 residues. The germline V and J ends were trimmed by 1 base and 0 bases, with 6 bases remaining between them. The CDR3 loop is CASSPLWDQETQYF. The CDR3 nucleotides are TGTGCCAGCTCACCACTCTGGGACCAAGAGACCCAGTACTTC.

On this clonotype: A junction end diverges from the germline sequence, so it may reflect a read error. J is TRBJ1-1 and V is TRBV7-2, with D uncertain. The CDR3 is made up of 14 amino acids. Germline CDR1 SGHTA, CDR2 FQGNSA. The CDR3: CASSLLTLNTESFF. DNA of the CDR3: TGTGCCAGCAGCTTACTAACGCTGAACACTGAATCTTTCTTT.

A few counts support this clonotype. The CDR3 region has the DNA TGTGCCAGCAGCGTACGGGGGACAGAGGTTTTTAACTATGGCTACACCTTC. Its protein is CASSVRGTEVFNYGYTF. This chain links TRBV5-5 with TRBJ1-2, with 7 bases lining up with TRBD1. The germline gives CDR1 SGHKS, CDR2 YYEKEE (reference sequence). The V segment lost 4 bases and the J segment 1 base; nucleotides outside the gene matches: 13. This CDR3 region has 17 residues.

This clonotype was seen a few times. The DNA of the CDR3 is TGTGCCAGCAGTCCCATCTCGGGCAATCAGCCCCAGCATTTT. Protein product: CASSPISGNQPQHF. This chain uses TRBV27 with TRBJ1-5; no clear D. In germline, CDR1 is MNHEY, CDR2 SMNVEV (reference sequence). The CDR3 length is 14 residues. Trimming took 5 bases from V and 2 from J, leaving 10 bases between them.

This chain connects TRBV7-9 to TRBJ2-2; 9 nucleotides match TRBD2. CDR1 SEHNR and CDR2 FQNEAQ come from the germline V gene (reference sequence). The CDR3 runs 19 residues. V was pared by 4 bases and J by 4 bases, with 16 bases of the junction left unmatched. CDR3 in DNA: TGTGCCAGCAGCTCCCGCCTGGGTAGCGGGAGAAGAGGCACCGGGGAGCTGTTTTTT. Encoded protein: CASSSRLGSGRRGTGELFF.

This clonotype was observed at least ten times. The V and J genes are TRBV6-1 and TRBJ2-1, with TRBD2 matching over 7 bases. V shed 6 bases, J shed 7 bases, and the junction held 12 bases outside the gene matches. The CDR3 consists of 15 residues. Germline CDR1 MNHNS, CDR2 SASEGT. The CDR3 DNA sequence: TGTGCCAGCAGCTGGGGCGGGAGTGGAGAGAATGAGCAGTTCTTC. Translation gives CASSWGGSGENEQFF.

J is TRBJ2-6 and V is TRBV24-1; no clear D gene. Deletions cut 4 bases from V and 5 bases from J, with 8 bases between. The CDR3 is 14 amino acids. The germline gives CDR1 KGHDR, CDR2 SFDVKD. CDR3 DNA: TGTGCCACCAGTGACCCAAGTAGGGCCAACGTCCTGACTTTC. Its protein product is CATSDPSRANVLTF.

This clonotype was observed at least ten times. The chain links TRBV12-3 or TRBV12-4 to TRBJ2-1; D gene ambiguous. Trimming cost V 3 bases and J 0 bases, with 9 bases left between them. The CDR3 length is 15 residues. Written as DNA, the CDR3 is TGTGCCAGCAGTTTGGCCCTCCCCTCCTACAATGAGCAGTTCTTC. Translation gives CASSLALPSYNEQFF.

This clonotype was detected ten times or more. The chain is built from TRBV29-1 and TRBJ2-5; TRBD2 matches at 9 bases. The CDR3 contains 16 residues. Germline loops: CDR1 SQVTM, CDR2 ANQGSEA. V lost 6 bases, J lost 5 bases, and 16 bases stayed unmatched. The chain's CDR3 is CSVTRSGRTSWETQYF. The CDR3 coding sequence is TGCAGCGTGACAAGAAGCGGGAGGACCTCGTGGGAGACCCAGTACTTC.

This clonotype has ten or more counts. The chain joins TRBV5-1 to TRBJ2-4; no firm D call. V gave up 6 bases and J gave up 8 bases, with 15 bases separating them. The CDR3 extends over 13 amino acids. Germline V gene lookup returns CDR1 SGHRS and CDR2 YFSETQ. Written as DNA, the CDR3 is TGCGCCAGCATGGTAAATGGAGAGGACATTCAGTACTTC. It yields the protein CASMVNGEDIQYF. The full variable domain, with the rest looked up from reference TRBV5-1 and TRBJ2-4, is KAGVTQTPRYLIKTRGQQVTLSCSPISGHRSVSWYQQTPGQGLQFLFEYFSETQRNKGNFPGRFSGRQFSNSRSEMNVSTLELGDSALYLCASMVNGEDIQYFGAGTRLSVL.

This clonotype rates as medium-sized. The chain employs TRBV7-9 and TRBJ2-7; D tentatively fits TRBD1 or TRBD2 (5 bases each). Trimming removed 4 bases at V and 1 base at J, with 11 bases between. Germline V gives CDR1 SEHNR, CDR2 FQNEAQ (reference sequence). The CDR3 runs to 14 residues. The chain's CDR3 is CASSSGTESYEQYF. Here the CDR3 DNA reads TGTGCCAGCAGCTCCGGGACCGAGTCCTACGAGCAGTACTTC.

The chain employs TRBV5-8 and TRBJ2-7; D is undetermined. Per germline, CDR1 SGHTS and CDR2 YDEGEE. The CDR3 runs 10 residues. Trimming left V 1 base short and J 6 bases short, with 2 bases between. The CDR3 sequence is CASSLCEQYF. CDR3 nucleotides: TGTGCCAGCAGCTTGTGCGAGCAGTACTTC.

This chain connects TRBV27 to TRBJ2-7; D is ambiguous. This CDR3 region has 15 residues. Germline CDR1 is MNHEY and CDR2 is SMNVEV (reference sequence). V was shortened by 1 base and J by 0 bases, with 10 bases between the two germline ends. The CDR3 region is CASSLYVYSSYEQYF. The CDR3 nucleotides are TGTGCCAGCAGTTTATATGTCTATTCCTCCTACGAGCAGTACTTC.

This clonotype turned up a few times. The chain employs TRBV20-1 and TRBJ2-3; 8 bases match TRBD2. This CDR3 spans 15 amino acids. The junction had 9 bases not matched to a gene; V was cut back by 3 bases and J by 4 bases. Per germline, CDR1 DFQATT and CDR2 SNEGSKA (reference sequence). In DNA form, the CDR3 reads TGCAGTGCTAGTGGCGGGAGGAGGTTCTCAGATACGCAGTATTTT. This translates into CSASGGRRFSDTQYF.

This clonotype has only a few counts. This chain connects TRBV5-1 to TRBJ1-1; D gene unclear. Germline lookup yields CDR1 SGHRS and CDR2 YFSETQ. V was cut by 3 bases and J by 5 bases, with 14 bases left in between. The CDR3 sequence is 14 residues long. The CDR3: CASSSGSLQTEAFF. The CDR3 region has the DNA TGCGCCAGCAGCTCCGGCTCCCTCCAAACTGAAGCTTTCTTT.

Many counts were recorded for this clonotype. This chain joins TRBV12-3 or TRBV12-4 and TRBJ2-5; 7 bases align to TRBD1. Trimming removed 3 bases from V and 7 bases from J; junction bases left unmatched: 8. The CDR3 is 14 amino acids. The CDR3 region has the DNA TGTGCCAGCAGTTTGGGCCAGGGGGTAGGGACCCAGTACTTC. Its protein is CASSLGQGVGTQYF.

This clonotype came up a few times. The CDR3 region is CASSLELAGPVSSYEQYF. Written as DNA, the CDR3 is TGTGCCAGCAGCTTGGAACTAGCGGGCCCGGTGAGCTCCTACGAGCAGTACTTC. The V gene is TRBV5-5, the J gene TRBJ2-7; 9 bases line up with TRBD2. The germline V gene has CDR1 SGHKS and CDR2 YYEKEE (reference sequence). Trimming took 0 bases from V and 0 from J; bases not matched to a gene: 10. This CDR3 spans 18 amino acids.

This clonotype was seen many times. The chain couples TRBV20-1 to TRBJ2-3; 12 positions match TRBD2. Per the germline V gene, CDR1 is DFQATT and CDR2 is SNEGSKA (reference sequence). J gave up 3 bases and V 4 bases, and 14 bases lay outside the gene matches. This CDR3 is 18 amino acids long. The CDR3 DNA reads as TGCAGTGCTACCCATGGAGGGAGACTAGCGGGAGAAACAGATACGCAGTATTTT. This translates into CSATHGGRLAGETDTQYF.

Here the CDR3 reads CASSLGGGRFTEAFF. The CDR3 DNA follows: TGTGCCAGCAGCTTAGGGGGGGGGCGGTTCACTGAAGCTTTCTTT. This chain connects TRBV7-9 to TRBJ1-1; TRBD1 might be the D (6 bases). The germline V gene has CDR1 SEHNR and CDR2 FQNEAQ (reference sequence). Trimming pared 1 base from V and 4 bases from J, leaving 13 bases between. This CDR3 comprises 15 residues.

V gene TRBV4-1 combines with J gene TRBJ2-5; no reliable D call. CDR3 length: 14 residues. Germline CDR1 reads MGHRA; CDR2 reads YSYEKL. Trimming left V 0 bases short and J 2 bases short, with 7 bases between. As DNA, the CDR3 is TGCGCCAGCAGCCAAGAGCATCAACAAGAGACCCAGTACTTC. Encoded protein: CASSQEHQQETQYF.

V gene TRBV7-9 combines with J gene TRBJ1-1; D is perhaps TRBD1 (6 bases). V was shortened by 4 bases and J by 2 bases, with 8 bases between the two germline ends. CDR1 is SEHNR and CDR2 is FQNEAQ in the germline V gene (reference sequence). This CDR3 has 13 residues. The CDR3 nucleotides read TGTGCCAGCAGCTGGGGGACAAACACTGAAGCTTTCTTT. It encodes CASSWGTNTEAFF.

V usage is TRBV4-1 and J usage is TRBJ2-1; D uncertain. Trimming left V 5 bases short and J 6 bases short, with 11 bases between. Germline lookup yields CDR1 MGHRA and CDR2 YSYEKL. CDR3 size: 13 residues. The CDR3 sequence is CASSNGPTNEQFF. The CDR3 region has the DNA TGCGCCAGCAGCAACGGGCCAACCAATGAGCAGTTCTTC.

In this sample, this clonotype turned up a few times. V gene TRBV7-3 combines with J gene TRBJ2-3; 12 bases are shared with TRBD2. The CDR3 spans 17 residues. The junction had 7 bases not matched to a gene; V was cut back by 2 bases and J by 4 bases. Germline V lookup: CDR1 SGHTA, CDR2 FQGTGA. The DNA of the CDR3 is TGTGCCAGCAGCTTACCCCGACTAGCGGGAGACTCAGATACGCAGTATTTT. Translation gives CASSLPRLAGDSDTQYF.

This clonotype has more than one count but fewer than ten. The chain joins TRBV6-1 to TRBJ2-1; 9 bases align to TRBD2. This CDR3 is 15 amino acids long. CDR1 and CDR2 (germline): MNHNS, SASEGT. Trimming took 6 bases from V and 9 from J; bases not matched to a gene: 12. The CDR3 nucleotides read TGTGCCAGCAGGGCCCGTGGCGGGAGGGCCGCTGAGCAGTTCTTC. The encoded protein is CASRARGGRAAEQFF.

This clonotype was seen repeatedly, ten times or more. The chain is built from TRBV29-1 and TRBJ2-3, with 8 nucleotides matching TRBD2. Germline loops: CDR1 SQVTM, CDR2 ANQGSEA. Unmatched junction bases numbered 5, after V lost 4 bases and J lost 2 bases. The CDR3 contains 14 residues. This chain's CDR3 is CSVGIAGLTDTQYF. In DNA form, the CDR3 reads TGCAGCGTTGGAATAGCGGGACTCACAGATACGCAGTATTTT.